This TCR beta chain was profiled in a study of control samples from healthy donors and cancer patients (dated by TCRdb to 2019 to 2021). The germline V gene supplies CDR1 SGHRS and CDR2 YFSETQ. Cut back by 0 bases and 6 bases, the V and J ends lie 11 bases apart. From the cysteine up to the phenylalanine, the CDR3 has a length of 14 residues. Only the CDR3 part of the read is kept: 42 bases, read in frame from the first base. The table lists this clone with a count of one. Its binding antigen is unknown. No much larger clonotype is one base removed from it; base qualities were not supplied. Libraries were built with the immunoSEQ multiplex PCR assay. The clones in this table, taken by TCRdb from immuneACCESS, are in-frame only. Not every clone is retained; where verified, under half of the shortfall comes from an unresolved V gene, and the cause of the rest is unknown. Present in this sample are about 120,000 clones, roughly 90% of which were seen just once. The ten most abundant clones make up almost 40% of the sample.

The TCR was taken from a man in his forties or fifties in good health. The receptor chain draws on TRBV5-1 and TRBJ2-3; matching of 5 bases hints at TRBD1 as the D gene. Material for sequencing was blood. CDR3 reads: CASSLGRVVDTQYF. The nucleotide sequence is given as TGCGCCAGCAGCTTGGGCAGGGTAGTGGATACGCAGTATTTT.